This passage covers 8 T cell receptor beta chains from one sample sequenced in a study of neurological immune-mediated disorders. Each CDR3 protein is one row after TCRdb ran MiXCR on the 5' RACE reads. The sample consists of approximately 50,000 distinct CDR3 sequences, 10% of them appearing once. Sequenced sample: PBMCs. Every receptor here comes from a man between 65 and 79 years old with HTLV-1-associated myelopathy (HAM/TSP).

This clonotype showed up many times. The J gene is TRBJ2-1, the V gene TRBV5-1; D possibly corresponds to TRBD2 (6 bases). The CDR3 length is 14 residues. The germline V gene has CDR1 SGHRS and CDR2 YFSETQ. V was pared by 3 bases and J by 6 bases, with 13 bases between. The CDR3 DNA reads as TGCGCCAGCAGCTCGGGACTCCTTGGCAATGAGCAGTTCTTC. Its translation is CASSSGLLGNEQFF.

This clonotype was seen at least ten times. The chain carries TRBV3-1 and TRBJ1-1; D is perhaps TRBD1 (6 bases). Germline CDR1 is LGHDT and CDR2 is YNNKEL (reference sequence). V lost 4 bases, J lost 6 bases, and 12 bases lay in between. The CDR3 has 13 amino acids. CDR3 bases: TGTGCCAGCAGCCGGGGGGCATTCGCTGAAGCTTTCTTT. It codes for CASSRGAFAEAFF.

The table lists this clonotype with many counts. The chain links TRBV20-1 to TRBJ2-1; no firm D call. The germline V and J ends were trimmed by 3 bases and 4 bases, with 10 bases remaining between them. CDR1 and CDR2 from the germline V gene are DFQATT and SNEGSKA (reference sequence). The CDR3 runs to 13 residues. In nucleotides, the CDR3 is TGCAGTGCTAGGGACCTCCCATACAATGAGCAGTTCTTC. Its protein product is CSARDLPYNEQFF.

The sample holds many counts of this clonotype. The V and J genes are TRBV28 and TRBJ2-1, with 8 bases fitting TRBD2. The ends lost 9 bases at V and 4 bases at J; junction bases unmatched: 11. The germline CDR1 and CDR2 sequences are MDHEN and SYDVKM. CDR3 length equals 15 residues. In DNA form, the CDR3 reads TGTGCCAGTAGACGGTCTAGCGGGTTATACAATGAGCAGTTCTTC. Amino acid sequence: CASRRSSGLYNEQFF.

This clonotype was seen repeatedly, ten times or more. V and J are TRBV27 and TRBJ2-1; the match to TRBD2 covers 7 bases. The V gene's germline CDR1 is MNHEY and CDR2 SMNVEV (reference sequence). There are 16 residues in the CDR3. The J segment lost 7 bases and the V segment lost 3 bases, leaving 12 bases of the junction unmatched. In DNA form, the CDR3 reads TGTGCCAGCAGTTTCCGGTTCGGCGGGAGTAAGAATGAGCAGTTCTTC. This gives the protein CASSFRFGGSKNEQFF.

Many counts were recorded for this clonotype. This chain uses TRBV24-1 with TRBJ2-7, with D hard to call. V was clipped by 9 bases and J by 2 bases, with 16 bases between them. Germline V lookup: CDR1 KGHDR, CDR2 SFDVKD. The CDR3 consists of 14 residues. CDR3 DNA: TGTGCCACCGCCGACCCATCTAGACCCTACGAGCAGTACTTC. It specifies CATADPSRPYEQYF.

This clonotype was seen many times. The gene calls are TRBV24-1 and TRBJ2-1, with D possibly matching TRBD2 (6 bases). Per the germline V gene, CDR1 is KGHDR and CDR2 is SFDVKD. The CDR3 is 15 amino acids. The V gene lost 5 bases and the J gene lost 4 bases, with 14 bases spanning the gap. DNA of the CDR3: TGTGCCACCAGTGGGTCGGGAGTCGCTTACAATGAGCAGTTCTTC. Protein sequence: CATSGSGVAYNEQFF.

In this sample, this clonotype turned up many times. The chain couples TRBV28 to TRBJ2-2; D not certain. The CDR3 totals 12 residues. Germline CDR1 and CDR2: MDHEN and SYDVKM. Trimming stripped 5 bases from V and 5 bases from J, with 6 bases between. The CDR3 bases are TGTGCCAGCAGTGCTTTAACCGGGGAGCTGTTTTTT. Translation gives CASSALTGELFF.